The text below deals with one TCR beta chain. This entry comes from a study of T cell changes during pregnancy in multiple sclerosis. Germline-derived CDR1 and CDR2 are MDHEN and SYDVKM. V lost 6 bases to trimming and J lost 1 base, with 11 bases between them. CDR3 size: 14 residues. Assay used: immunoSEQ multiplex PCR; TCRdb lists only in-frame clones, some missing. Here the sample spans tens of thousands of clones, roughly 92% being singletons. Sequenced material: peripheral blood, taken in the second trimester of pregnancy. The receptor was derived from a female donor with multiple sclerosis, enrolled in a pregnancy study. The chain combines TRBV28 with TRBJ2-3; a weak D match, TRBD1 (5 bases). The CDR3 coding sequence is TGTGCCAGCAGACCCTGGGGCGGCACAGATACGCAGTATTTT. Its translation is CASRPWGGTDTQYF.